Each of the 10 T cell receptor beta chains below was sequenced from the same sample in a study of T cells in localized non-small cell lung cancer. Clones were sequenced by immunoSEQ multiplex PCR, and TCRdb holds only the in-frame ones, with some missing. The table includes about 30,000 clones, 88% detected once. Specimen: peripheral blood, collected before any cancer treatment. The source is a female donor older than 55 with stage III squamous cell lung carcinoma.

The V call is TRBV15, the J call TRBJ2-7, with D unresolved. This CDR3 comprises 15 residues. Deletions cut 3 bases from V and 3 bases from J, with 15 bases between. Looked up from germline, CDR1 is LNHNV and CDR2 is YYDKDF (reference sequence). Here the CDR3 reads CATSSGVGLGYEQYF. DNA of the CDR3: TGTGCCACCAGCAGTGGGGTAGGGTTGGGCTACGAGCAGTACTTC.

This chain connects TRBV11-3 to TRBJ2-2, with 9 bases identical to TRBD2. Looked up from germline, CDR1 is SGHNT and CDR2 is YENEEA. This CDR3 has 16 amino acids. V lost 1 base and J lost 5; bases outside the gene matches: 5. CDR3 nucleotide sequence: TGTGCCAGCAGCTTAGGGACTAGCGTACAGACCGGGGAGCTGTTTTTT. This translates into CASSLGTSVQTGELFF.

This chain connects TRBV9 to TRBJ2-7; possible D gene TRBD1, 6 bases. CDR1 is SGDLS and CDR2 is YYNGEE in the germline V gene. Trimming stripped 3 bases from V and 3 bases from J, with 16 bases between. This CDR3 has 15 amino acids. CDR3 sequence (DNA): TGTGCCAGCAGCGGAGCCCCGGGACAAGACTACGAGCAGTACTTC. Residues: CASSGAPGQDYEQYF.

The chain couples TRBV6-5 to TRBJ1-2; 10 nucleotides line up with TRBD1. CDR3 length equals 15 residues. Trimming cost V 3 bases and J 6 bases; bases outside gene matches: 7. Germline CDR1 is MNHEY and CDR2 is SVGAGI. Here the CDR3 DNA reads TGTGCCAGCAGTTATAGGGGGACAGGGGACCATGGCTACACCTTC. Amino acid sequence: CASSYRGTGDHGYTF.

The genes are TRBV7-2 and TRBJ1-1; no firm D call. This CDR3 has 15 residues. Germline CDR1 SGHTA, CDR2 FQGNSA. V shed 3 bases and J shed 8 bases, with 19 bases lying between them. The CDR3 DNA reads TGTGCCAGCAGCTTGAGTGGCGAGGTCCGTTACGAAGCTTTCTTT. Translated, it gives CASSLSGEVRYEAFF.

The count of this clone is one. The chain carries TRBV28 and TRBJ2-7; D is perhaps TRBD1 or TRBD2 (5 bases each). The CDR3 covers 15 residues. The germline V and J ends were trimmed by 4 bases and 4 bases, with 17 bases remaining between them. CDR1 is MDHEN, CDR2 SYDVKM, per germline. The CDR3 sequence is CASSSPRQGVYEQYF. The CDR3 coding sequence is TGTGCCAGCAGTTCCCCTAGGCAGGGAGTTTACGAGCAGTACTTC.

The chain recombines TRBV6-6 with TRBJ2-7; D gene uncertain. Trimming removed 7 bases at V and 7 bases at J, with 23 bases between. Germline CDR1 is MNHNY and CDR2 is SVGAGI (reference sequence). The CDR3 is 15 residues long. CDR3: CASNLKDGSLGEQYF. The CDR3 nucleotides are TGTGCCAGCAACCTCAAAGACGGCTCCCTGGGGGAGCAGTACTTC.

The gene calls are TRBV6-5 and TRBJ2-3; TRBD1 or TRBD2 may be the D gene (5 bases each). The V end lost 4 bases, the J end lost 0 bases, and 5 bases lay between the germline ends. The length of the CDR3 is 13 residues. CDR1 and CDR2 (germline): MNHEY, SVGAGI. CDR3 protein: CASSWDSTDTQYF. For the CDR3, the DNA is TGTGCCAGCAGTTGGGACAGCACAGATACGCAGTATTTT.

The chain links TRBV9 to TRBJ1-2; 8 bases line up with TRBD1. The CDR3 runs 14 residues. CDR1 SGDLS and CDR2 YYNGEE come from the germline V gene. V dropped 4 bases and J dropped 1; count of bases not matched to a gene: 3. The chain's CDR3 is CASSPGQGNYGYTF. The CDR3 DNA sequence: TGTGCCAGCAGCCCTGGACAGGGTAACTATGGCTACACCTTC.

This clone was detected only once. The V and J genes are TRBV7-6 and TRBJ2-7, with 7 bases fitting TRBD1. Germline CDR1 is SGHVS and CDR2 is FNYEAQ. J gave up 1 base and V 6 bases, and 6 bases lay outside the gene matches. CDR3 length: 14 amino acids. CDR3 bases: TGTGCCAGCAGTACGGCAGGGGGTTCCTACGAGCAGTACTTC. As protein: CASSTAGGSYEQYF.